A single sample gave rise to the 7 T cell receptor beta chains below, sequenced in a study of radiotherapy plus CTLA-4 blockade in lung cancer (dated by TCRdb to the late 2010s). Preparation of the library involved the immunoSEQ multiplex PCR assay. TCRdb carries this immuneACCESS record with in-frame sequences only. Its versions omit some clonotypes, under half of them owing to an unresolved V gene in the studies checked, with the rest unexplained. The sample table records some 15,000 clones; about 70% of these occur just once. The top ten hold 45% to 55% of the sample. The input for sequencing was peripheral blood, taken from a patient treated with radiotherapy plus ipilimumab. The source of these receptors is a human donor with non-small cell lung cancer whose response to radiotherapy plus ipilimumab could not be evaluated.

This clone was counted a few times. At one end, the junction sequence differs from germline, possibly due to a read error. The chain couples TRBV4-3 to TRBJ1-4; no clear D gene. CDR3 length equals 14 residues. Per germline, CDR1 LGHNA and CDR2 YSLEER. CDR3 sequence reads: CASSKDTGREKLFF. DNA of the CDR3: TGCGCCAGCAGCAAAGATACGGGTCGTGAAAAACTGTTTTTT.

CDR3 nucleotides: TGCGCCAGCAGTTCTTTTCCGGGACAGACTAACTATGGCTACACCTTC. Amino acid sequence: CASSSFPGQTNYGYTF. The chain employs TRBV5-1 and TRBJ1-2, with 7 bases matching TRBD1. The germline V gene has CDR1 SGHRS and CDR2 YFSETQ. The V gene end was trimmed by 5 bases and the J gene end by 0 bases; junction bases not matched to a gene: 10. CDR3 length: 16 residues.

CDR3 protein: CASIPGPAYGYTF. CDR3 in DNA: TGTGCCAGTATTCCAGGGCCCGCCTATGGCTACACCTTC. The chain recombines TRBV19 with TRBJ1-2; tentatively, D is TRBD1 (5 bases). This CDR3 is 13 amino acids long. Looked up from germline, CDR1 is LNHDA and CDR2 is SQIVND (reference sequence). Trimming stripped 7 bases from V and 4 bases from J, with 13 bases between. Looking up the rest from reference TRBV19 and TRBJ1-2 gives the full variable domain: DGGITQSPKYLFRKEGQNVTLSCEQNLNHDAMYWYRQDPGQGLRLIYYSQIVNDFQKGDIAEGYSVSREKKESFPLTVTSAQKNPTAFYLCASIPGPAYGYTFGSGTRLTVV.

This clone qualifies as large. CDR3 sequence reads: CASSQSPTGSNSPLHF. The CDR3 DNA sequence: TGCGCCAGCAGCCAATCCCCGACAGGGAGCAATTCACCCCTCCACTTT. The chain has TRBV4-1 and TRBJ1-6; the match to TRBD1 covers 7 bases. V gave up 2 bases and J gave up 7 bases; unmatched junction bases: 8. There are 16 residues in the CDR3. Germline CDR1 and CDR2: MGHRA and YSYEKL.

The J gene is TRBJ1-2, the V gene TRBV7-2; TRBD1 might be the D (6 bases). The CDR3 is made up of 14 amino acids. The germline V and J ends were trimmed by 5 bases and 7 bases, with 17 bases remaining between them. Germline loops: CDR1 SGHTA, CDR2 FQGNSA. This chain's CDR3 is CASSESGGGAGYTF. Here the CDR3 DNA reads TGTGCCAGCAGCGAATCCGGTGGGGGCGCTGGCTACACCTTC.

This chain links TRBV11-3 with TRBJ2-7, with D maybe TRBD2 (6 bases). The CDR3 runs to 14 residues. Germline V gene lookup returns CDR1 SGHNT and CDR2 YENEEA. The V and J ends lost 4 bases and 3 bases respectively, with 13 bases between them. The CDR3 is CASSSRRGLYEQYF. DNA of the CDR3: TGTGCCAGCAGCTCCCGGCGGGGTCTCTACGAGCAGTACTTC.

The chain combines TRBV6-5 with TRBJ1-1; possible D gene TRBD1, 5 bases. This CDR3 is 12 amino acids long. The V end lost 8 bases, the J end lost 2 bases, and 9 bases lay between the germline ends. In germline, CDR1 is MNHEY, CDR2 SVGAGI. The CDR3 nucleotides are TGTGCCAGCGGGCAGGGAAACACTGAAGCTTTCTTT. Translation: CASGQGNTEAFF.